The next 16 T cell receptor beta chains were all read from a single sample in a study of cytomegalovirus exposure and HLA in healthy donors. The PCR made use of 60 Vbeta and 13 Jbeta primers. Clones were sequenced by immunoSEQ multiplex PCR, and TCRdb holds only the in-frame ones, with some missing. Among some 110,000 clones, 76% were seen once, and the ten largest hold 15% to 20%. Sequenced: PBMCs. The receptors come from a man between 50 and 59 years old in good health and CMV-seropositive.

The rearrangement uses TRBV27 and TRBJ2-1; 10 positions match TRBD2. The CDR3 contains 15 residues. Trimming at V came to 5 bases and at J to 4 bases, leaving 5 bases not matched to a gene. Germline loops: CDR1 MNHEY, CDR2 SMNVEV (reference sequence). As DNA, the CDR3 is TGTGCCAGCAGTCCCCGACTAGCGGGTTACAATGAGCAGTTCTTC. It specifies CASSPRLAGYNEQFF.

This clone was picked up one time. The chain employs TRBV6-5 and TRBJ1-5; D possibly corresponds to TRBD1 (5 bases). With 4 bases removed from V and 0 bases from J, the gap between germline ends came to 10 bases. The CDR3 is made up of 15 amino acids. Germline lookup yields CDR1 MNHEY and CDR2 SVGAGI. DNA for the CDR3: TGTGCCAGCAGTTCCGACAGTTATAGCAATCAGCCCCAGCATTTT. Encoded protein: CASSSDSYSNQPQHF.

This chain uses TRBV10-2 with TRBJ2-7, with 8 positions matching TRBD2. CDR3 length equals 14 residues. Per germline, CDR1 WSHSY and CDR2 SAAADI. V shed 7 bases and J 7 bases; nucleotides not matched to a gene: 12. The CDR3 bases are TGCGCCAGCAACCAGGGTTTCACGGGGGGGGAGCAGTACTTC. Translated, it gives CASNQGFTGGEQYF.

V gene TRBV7-9 combines with J gene TRBJ2-3; TRBD1 agrees at 7 bases. Germline V CDR1 and CDR2: SEHNR, FQNEAQ (reference sequence). The CDR3 runs to 18 residues. Losses at the gene ends were 1 base for V and 1 base for J; bases not matched to a gene: 11. The CDR3 DNA reads TGTGCCAGCAGCTTAGACGTTTTGGGCGGACAGGGCACAGATACGCAGTATTTT. Translation gives CASSLDVLGGQGTDTQYF.

The V and J genes are TRBV7-7 and TRBJ2-5; 8 bases fit TRBD2. CDR3 length: 15 residues. After removal of 1 base from V and 0 bases from J, the junction contained 1 base not matched to a gene. Germline loops: CDR1 SSHAT, CDR2 FNYEAQ (reference sequence). CDR3 DNA: TGTGCCAGCAGCTTAGTTAGCGGGAACCAAGAGACCCAGTACTTC. This sequence encodes CASSLVSGNQETQYF.

The chain couples TRBV7-6 to TRBJ2-3; 7 nucleotides line up with TRBD2. Looked up from germline, CDR1 is SGHVS and CDR2 is FNYEAQ. V lost 1 base, J lost 0 bases, and 1 base stayed unmatched. CDR3 length: 15 amino acids. The DNA of the CDR3 is TGTGCCAGCAGCTTAGAACTAGCGAGCACAGATACGCAGTATTTT. Translated, it gives CASSLELASTDTQYF.

The chain's CDR3 is CASSESVDYGYTF. In nucleotides, the CDR3 is TGCGCCAGCAGTGAGTCAGTAGACTATGGCTACACCTTC. The V gene is TRBV10-2, the J gene TRBJ1-2, with D unclear. Germline V gene data show CDR1 as WSHSY and CDR2 as SAAADI. The length of the CDR3 is 13 residues. Trimming left V 0 bases short and J 3 bases short, with 5 bases between.

The chain employs TRBV5-1 and TRBJ1-1; 7 positions match TRBD1. With 0 bases clipped from V and 4 bases from J, the junction kept 6 bases outside the gene matches. Germline loops: CDR1 SGHRS, CDR2 YFSETQ. This CDR3 region has 15 residues. CDR3 amino acids: CASSLARGQRTEAFF. The CDR3 DNA follows: TGCGCCAGCAGCTTGGCCCGGGGACAGCGCACTGAAGCTTTCTTT.

The chain recombines TRBV15 with TRBJ2-3, with D possibly TRBD2 on 6 matching bases. The V gene's germline CDR1 is LNHNV and CDR2 YYDKDF (reference sequence). The CDR3 has 14 residues. The V and J ends lost 3 bases and 2 bases respectively, with 9 bases between them. This CDR3 is CATSRGGPTDTQYF. In DNA form, the CDR3 reads TGTGCCACCAGCAGGGGGGGTCCCACAGATACGCAGTATTTT.

This chain joins TRBV2 and TRBJ2-7; 9 bases match TRBD2. The germline gives CDR1 SNHLY, CDR2 FYNNEI. V lost 6 bases to trimming and J lost 5 bases; unmatched junction nucleotides: 5. This CDR3 has 13 amino acids. CDR3 coding DNA: TGTGCCAGCAGGGGGACTAGCAGCAACGAGCAGTACTTC. Protein product: CASRGTSSNEQYF.

The genes are TRBV5-1 and TRBJ2-1, with 7 nucleotides matching TRBD2. With V trimmed by 4 bases and J by 0 bases, 4 bases remained unmatched. The germline V gene has CDR1 SGHRS and CDR2 YFSETQ. This CDR3 has 15 residues. The chain's CDR3 is CASSPAGLSYNEQFF. DNA for the CDR3: TGCGCCAGCAGCCCAGCGGGACTCTCCTACAATGAGCAGTTCTTC. The complete variable domain, with remaining parts taken from reference TRBV5-1 and TRBJ2-1, reads KAGVTQTPRYLIKTRGQQVTLSCSPISGHRSVSWYQQTPGQGLQFLFEYFSETQRNKGNFPGRFSGRQFSNSRSEMNVSTLELGDSALYLCASSPAGLSYNEQFFGPGTRLTVL.

The chain has TRBV5-6 and TRBJ2-7; 7 nucleotides agree with TRBD2. CDR3 length equals 14 residues. The junction had 5 bases not matched to a gene; V was cut back by 2 bases and J by 3 bases. CDR1 and CDR2 from the germline V gene are SGHDT and YYEEEE. The CDR3, as DNA: TGTGCCAGCAGCTTCGGGGGGACGAACTACGAGCAGTACTTC. Its protein is CASSFGGTNYEQYF.

The chain uses TRBV7-9 and TRBJ1-5, with no clear D. Germline CDR1 reads SEHNR; CDR2 reads FQNEAQ (reference sequence). The CDR3 extends over 16 amino acids. V was clipped by 1 base and J by 4 bases, with 14 bases between them. For the CDR3, the DNA is TGTGCCAGCAGCTTAGGCAGTGGAGGGATGAATCAGCCCCAGCATTTT. Its protein is CASSLGSGGMNQPQHF.

V is TRBV18 and J is TRBJ1-5, with 7 bases matching TRBD1. This CDR3 has 16 residues. In germline, CDR1 is KGHSH, CDR2 LQKENI. Unmatched junction bases numbered 5, after V lost 1 base and J lost 2 bases. Here the CDR3 reads CASSPQGGSGNQPQHF. The CDR3 bases are TGTGCCAGCTCACCACAAGGGGGCTCGGGCAATCAGCCCCAGCATTTT.

The chain joins TRBV5-5 to TRBJ2-7; TRBD2 is a possible D gene (5 bases). CDR3 length: 14 amino acids. V was cut by 2 bases and J by 6 bases, with 15 bases left in between. The germline V gene encodes CDR1 SGHKS and CDR2 YYEKEE (reference sequence). For the CDR3, the DNA is TGTGCCAGCAGCTTTAATTACGGGGTAGCCGAGCAGTACTTC. Amino acids: CASSFNYGVAEQYF.

The rearrangement uses TRBV11-3 and TRBJ2-2; D perhaps matches TRBD2 (6 bases). Trimming took 1 base from V and 7 from J, leaving 10 bases between them. The length of the CDR3 is 14 residues. Germline CDR1 reads SGHNT; CDR2 reads YENEEA. CDR3 bases: TGTGCCAGCAGCTTAGTACGGGGGAACGGGGAGCTGTTTTTT. It specifies CASSLVRGNGELFF.